Detailed here is one T cell receptor beta chain. Its target is not known. A read error may explain this, as a much larger clone is one base away. The CDR3 length is 15 residues. Germline assignment: CDR1 SGHTA and CDR2 FQGNSA. This sample is drawn from a study of regulatory T cells in long-lasting Graves disease. Whole-study findings and limits: TRBV28, TRBJ1-2 and TRBJ2-5 were segments that persistent disease favored. Less diverse TCR repertoires were seen in persistent Graves' patients than in newly diagnosed ones. Public clonotype sharing was higher in persistent than newly diagnosed patients.

Time point here: persistent/refractory GD, antithyroid drugs over 5 years with positive TRAb. Construction of the TCR library relied on RNA isolated from PBMCs. The patients were enrolled through endocrinology in Xi'an, China. Through Arm-PCR of CDR3 regions and iRepertoire HTBI primers, TCR beta libraries were built. TCRdb itself ran the multiplex PCR reads through MiXCR, one entry per CDR3 protein. The sample carries around 510,000 distinct CDR3 sequences, roughly 20% recorded once. The receptor comes from a female donor with Graves disease. Sequencing used peripheral blood mononuclear cells (PBMCs), obtained when the disease was refractory, from a patient treated with antithyroid drugs. This chain connects TRBV7-2 to TRBJ2-7, with 9 positions matching TRBD1. The CDR3 region is CASSRVGDRAGERYF. DNA of the CDR3: TGTGCCAGCAGCCGTGTCGGGGACAGGGCCGGCGAGCGGTACTTC.